This TCR beta chain is from a study of control samples from healthy donors and cancer patients. This clone was seen a single time. J lost 4 bases, V lost 6 bases, and 9 bases had no gene match. In germline, CDR1 is MNHEY, CDR2 SVGAGI. This CDR3 region has 15 residues. Assay used: immunoSEQ multiplex PCR; TCRdb lists only in-frame clones, some missing. The sample holds roughly 160,000 clones, approximately 96% seen once. This receptor was taken from a woman between 25 and 40 years old in good health. The V call is TRBV6-5, the J call TRBJ1-5, with 7 bases matching TRBD1. The material sequenced was blood. This CDR3 reads CASRRQGTGNQPQHF. The CDR3 DNA sequence: TGTGCCAGCAGGAGACAGGGAACGGGAAATCAGCCCCAGCATTTT.